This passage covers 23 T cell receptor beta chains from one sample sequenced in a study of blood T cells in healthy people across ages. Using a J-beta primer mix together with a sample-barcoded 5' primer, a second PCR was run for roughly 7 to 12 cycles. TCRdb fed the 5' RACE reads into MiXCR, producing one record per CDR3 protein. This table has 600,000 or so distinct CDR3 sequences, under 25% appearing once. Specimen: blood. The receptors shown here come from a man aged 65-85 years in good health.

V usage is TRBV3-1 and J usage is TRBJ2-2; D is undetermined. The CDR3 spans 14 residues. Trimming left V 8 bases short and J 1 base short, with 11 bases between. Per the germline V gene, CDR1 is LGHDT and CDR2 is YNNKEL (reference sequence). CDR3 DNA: TGTGCCAGCGGCGACAACTTGAACACCGGGGAGCTGTTTTTT. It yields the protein CASGDNLNTGELFF.

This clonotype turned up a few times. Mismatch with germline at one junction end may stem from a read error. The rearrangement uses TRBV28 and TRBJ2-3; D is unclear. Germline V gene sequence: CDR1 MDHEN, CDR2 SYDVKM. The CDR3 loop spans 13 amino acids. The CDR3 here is CASSFAEPDTRYF. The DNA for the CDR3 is TGTGCCAGCAGTTTTGCGGAGCCAGATACGCGGTATTTT. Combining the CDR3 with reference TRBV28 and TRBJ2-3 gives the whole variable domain DVKVTQSSRYLVKRTGEKVFLECVQDMDHENMFWYRQDPGLGLRLIYFSYDVKMKEKGDIPEGYSVSREKKERFSLILESASTNQTSMYLCASSFAEPDTRYFGPGTRLTVL.

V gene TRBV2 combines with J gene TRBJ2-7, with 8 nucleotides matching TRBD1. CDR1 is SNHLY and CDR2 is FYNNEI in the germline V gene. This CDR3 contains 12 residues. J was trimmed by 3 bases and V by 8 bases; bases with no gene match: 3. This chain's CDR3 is CASDRGNYEQYF. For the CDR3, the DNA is TGTGCCAGCGACAGGGGTAACTACGAGCAGTACTTC.

DNA for the CDR3: TGTGCCTGGAGTCTCGAGTGGGAGCAGTTCTTC. Translated: CAWSLEWEQFF. The chain links TRBV30 to TRBJ2-1; D is unresolved. Deletions cut 2 bases from V and 10 bases from J, with 9 bases between. CDR3 length equals 11 residues. Germline assignment: CDR1 GTSNPN and CDR2 SVGIG (reference sequence).

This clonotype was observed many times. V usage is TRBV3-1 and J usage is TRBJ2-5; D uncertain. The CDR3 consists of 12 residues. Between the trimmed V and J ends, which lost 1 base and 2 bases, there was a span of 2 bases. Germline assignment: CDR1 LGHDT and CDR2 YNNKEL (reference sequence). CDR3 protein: CASSQVQETQYF. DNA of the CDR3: TGTGCCAGCAGCCAAGTACAAGAGACCCAGTACTTC.

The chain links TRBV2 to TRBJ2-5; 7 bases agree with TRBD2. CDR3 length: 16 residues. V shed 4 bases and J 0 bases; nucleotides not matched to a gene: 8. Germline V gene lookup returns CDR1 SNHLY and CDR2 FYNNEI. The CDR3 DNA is TGTGCCAGCAGTGCCCTGGGCGGGAGATACCAAGAGACCCAGTACTTC. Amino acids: CASSALGGRYQETQYF.

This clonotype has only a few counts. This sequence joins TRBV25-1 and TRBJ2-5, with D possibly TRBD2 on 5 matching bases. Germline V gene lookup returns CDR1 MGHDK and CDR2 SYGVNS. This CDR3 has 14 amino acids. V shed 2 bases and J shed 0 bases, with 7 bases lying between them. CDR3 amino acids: CASSEPRDQETQYF. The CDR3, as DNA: TGTGCCAGCAGTGAACCGCGGGACCAAGAGACCCAGTACTTC.

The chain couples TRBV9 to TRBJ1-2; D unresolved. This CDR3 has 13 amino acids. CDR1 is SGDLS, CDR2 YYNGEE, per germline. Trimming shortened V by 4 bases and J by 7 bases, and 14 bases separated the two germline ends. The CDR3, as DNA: TGTGCCAGCAGCTCCCACTTCGTAGGTGGCTACACCTTC. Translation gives CASSSHFVGGYTF.

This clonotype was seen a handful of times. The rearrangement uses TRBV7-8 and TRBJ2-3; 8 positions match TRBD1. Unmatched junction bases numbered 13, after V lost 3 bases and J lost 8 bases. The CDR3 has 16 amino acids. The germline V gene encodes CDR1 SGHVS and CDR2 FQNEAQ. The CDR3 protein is CASSFTTTGGRSTQYF. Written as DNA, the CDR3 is TGTGCCAGCAGCTTCACTACAACAGGGGGAAGAAGTACGCAGTATTTT.

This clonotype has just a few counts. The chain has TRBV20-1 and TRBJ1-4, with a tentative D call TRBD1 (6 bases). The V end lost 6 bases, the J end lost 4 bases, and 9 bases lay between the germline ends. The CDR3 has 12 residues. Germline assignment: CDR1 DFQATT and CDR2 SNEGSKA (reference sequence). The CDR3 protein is CSAFRGNEKLFF. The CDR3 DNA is TGCAGTGCCTTCAGGGGTAATGAAAAACTGTTTTTT.

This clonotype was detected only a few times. The CDR3 DNA follows: TGTGCCAGCACAGGTAGCGGCCCCTACGAGCAGTACTTC. Translated: CASTGSGPYEQYF. This chain joins TRBV6-5 and TRBJ2-7, with D possibly being TRBD2 (6 bases). This CDR3 is 13 amino acids long. The germline V gene encodes CDR1 MNHEY and CDR2 SVGAGI. The V end lost 7 bases, the J end lost 2 bases, and 12 bases lay between the germline ends.

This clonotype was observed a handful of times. The chain's CDR3 is CSANQGGAGETQYF. Written as DNA, the CDR3 is TGCAGTGCCAACCAGGGGGGGGCTGGAGAGACCCAGTACTTC. The chain uses TRBV20-1 and TRBJ2-5, with D possibly being TRBD1 or TRBD2 (7 bases each). Germline assignment: CDR1 DFQATT and CDR2 SNEGSKA (reference sequence). The CDR3 length is 14 residues. V was clipped by 6 bases and J by 4 bases, with 18 bases between them.

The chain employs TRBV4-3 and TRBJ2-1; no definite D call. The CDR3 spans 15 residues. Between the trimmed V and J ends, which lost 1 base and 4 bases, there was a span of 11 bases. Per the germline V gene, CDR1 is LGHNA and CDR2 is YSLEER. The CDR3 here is CASSQAVGPYNEQFF. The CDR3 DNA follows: TGCGCCAGCAGCCAAGCTGTAGGACCTTACAATGAGCAGTTCTTC.

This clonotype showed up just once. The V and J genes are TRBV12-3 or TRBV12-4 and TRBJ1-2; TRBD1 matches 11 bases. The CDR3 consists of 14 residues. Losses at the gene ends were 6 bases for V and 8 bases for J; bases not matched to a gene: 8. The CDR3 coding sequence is TGTGCCAGCAGGCGGACAGGGGGCGCAGGGGGCTACACCTTC. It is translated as CASRRTGGAGGYTF.

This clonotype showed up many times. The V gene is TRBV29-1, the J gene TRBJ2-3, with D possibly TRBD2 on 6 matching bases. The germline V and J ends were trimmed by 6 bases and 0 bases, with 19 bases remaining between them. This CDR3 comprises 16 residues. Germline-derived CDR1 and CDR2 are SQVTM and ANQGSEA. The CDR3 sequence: CSVLGGTKPSTDTQYF. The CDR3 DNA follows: TGCAGCGTCCTCGGGGGAACCAAGCCTAGCACAGATACGCAGTATTTT.

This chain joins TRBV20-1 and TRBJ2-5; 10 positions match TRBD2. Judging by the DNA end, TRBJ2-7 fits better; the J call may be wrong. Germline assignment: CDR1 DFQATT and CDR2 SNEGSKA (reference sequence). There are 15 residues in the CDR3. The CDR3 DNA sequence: TGCAGTGCTAGAGCTGGCGGACTAGCGGTCTACGAGCAGTACTTC. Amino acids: CSARAGGLAVYEQYF.

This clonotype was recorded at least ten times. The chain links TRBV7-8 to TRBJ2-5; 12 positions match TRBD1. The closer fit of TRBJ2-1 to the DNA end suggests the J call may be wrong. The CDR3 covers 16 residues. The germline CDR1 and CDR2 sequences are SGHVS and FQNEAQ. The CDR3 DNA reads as TGTGCCAGCAGCTTAGTGGGACAGGGGGCTTTCAGTGAGCAGTTCTTC. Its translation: CASSLVGQGAFSEQFF.

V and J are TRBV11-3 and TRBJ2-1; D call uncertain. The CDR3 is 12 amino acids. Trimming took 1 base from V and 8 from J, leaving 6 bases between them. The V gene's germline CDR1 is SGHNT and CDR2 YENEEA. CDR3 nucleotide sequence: TGTGCCAGCAGCTTAGTGCGTGATGAGCAGTTCTTC. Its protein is CASSLVRDEQFF.

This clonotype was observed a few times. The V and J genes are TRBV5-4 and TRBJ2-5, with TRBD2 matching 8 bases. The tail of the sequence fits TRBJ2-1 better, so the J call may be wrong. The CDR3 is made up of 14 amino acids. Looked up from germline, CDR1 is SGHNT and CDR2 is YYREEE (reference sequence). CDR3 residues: CASSPRSGSNEQFF. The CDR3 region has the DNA TGTGCCAGCAGCCCGAGAAGCGGGAGCAATGAGCAGTTCTTC.

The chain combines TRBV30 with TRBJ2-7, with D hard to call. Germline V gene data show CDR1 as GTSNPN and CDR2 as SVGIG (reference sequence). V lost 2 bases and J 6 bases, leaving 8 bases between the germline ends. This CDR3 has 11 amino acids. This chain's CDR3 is CAWSHRFEQYF. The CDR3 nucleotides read TGTGCCTGGAGTCATAGGTTCGAGCAGTACTTC. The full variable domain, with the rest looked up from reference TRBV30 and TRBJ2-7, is SQTIHQWPATLVQPVGSPLSLECTVEGTSNPNLYWYRQAAGRGLQLLFYSVGIGQISSEVPQNLSASRPQDRQFILSSKKLLLSDSGFYLCAWSHRFEQYFGPGTRLTVT.

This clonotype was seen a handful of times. The CDR3 loop reads CASTQEPTEAFF. The CDR3 nucleotides read TGTGCCAGCACCCAAGAGCCCACTGAAGCTTTCTTT. V gene TRBV28 combines with J gene TRBJ1-1, with D unclear. This CDR3 region has 12 residues. With 7 bases removed from V and 4 bases from J, the gap between germline ends came to 10 bases. Germline V CDR1 and CDR2: MDHEN, SYDVKM.

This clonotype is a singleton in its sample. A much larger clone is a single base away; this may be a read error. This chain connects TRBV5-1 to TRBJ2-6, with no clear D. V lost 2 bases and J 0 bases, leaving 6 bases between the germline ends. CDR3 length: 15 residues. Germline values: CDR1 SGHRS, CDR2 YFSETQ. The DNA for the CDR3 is TGCGCCAGCAGCTTTACTACCTCTGGGGCCAACGTCCTGACTTTC. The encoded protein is CASSFTTSGANVLTF.

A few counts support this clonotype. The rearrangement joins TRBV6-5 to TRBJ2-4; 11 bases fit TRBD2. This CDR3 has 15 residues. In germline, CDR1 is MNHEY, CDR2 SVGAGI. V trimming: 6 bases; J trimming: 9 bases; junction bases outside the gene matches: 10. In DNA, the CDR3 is TGTGCCAGCAGAGACCTCGGACTAGCGGGCAGCATTCAGTACTTC. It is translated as CASRDLGLAGSIQYF.